A selection of T cell receptor beta chains follows, all from one sample in a study of blood T cell repertoires in COVID-19. Sequenced by immunoSEQ multiplex PCR; TCRdb stores in-frame clones only, minus some. The table lists about 170,000 clones, around 82% of them singletons. Sequencing was carried out using peripheral blood. The receptors shown here come from a man aged 70-80 years with active or convalescent COVID-19. CDR3s include the opening cysteine and the closing phenylalanine or tryptophan. A D gene is named only where the DNA matches it firmly. Clone sizes are given selectively: once, few, many, or a class where the clone is expanded.

-	-	TRBJ1-6	TRBV6-1	CASSESSGGNSPLHF	TGTGCCAGCAGTGAATCAAGTGGAGGTAATTCACCCCTCCACTTT
TRBD2	-	TRBJ2-2	TRBV19	CASTPAGSGSWTGELFF	TGTGCCAGTACCCCCGCGGGTAGCGGGAGTTGGACCGGGGAGCTGTTTTTT
-	-	TRBJ2-5	TRBV7-8	CASSLRGGNRETQYF	TGTGCCAGCAGCTTAAGGGGCGGGAACCGTGAGACCCAGTACTTC
-	-	TRBJ1-4	TRBV2	CASSDPREDNEKLFF	TGTGCCAGCAGTGACCCCAGGGAGGATAATGAAAAACTGTTTTTT
TRBD1	-	TRBJ2-4	TRBV19	CASSKGQGAIQYF	TGTGCCAGTAGTAAGGGACAGGGGGCCATTCAGTACTTC
-	few	TRBJ1-2	TRBV4-1	CASSQVPESNYGYTF	TGCGCCAGCAGCCAAGTACCAGAATCTAACTATGGCTACACCTTC
-	-	TRBJ2-3	TRBV19	CASSATTVSTDTQYF	TGTGCCAGTAGTGCGACGACAGTAAGCACAGATACGCAGTATTTT
-	-	TRBJ1-2	TRBV30	CAWNVGRVWASYGYTF	TGTGCCTGGAACGTAGGCAGGGTTTGGGCGTCCTATGGCTACACCTTC
-	few	TRBJ1-2	TRBV28	CASKTPGFNYGYTF	TGTGCCAGCAAGACTCCTGGGTTCAACTATGGCTACACCTTC
-	-	TRBJ1-2	TRBV6-5	CASSSNRAPYGYTF	TGTGCCAGCAGCTCCAACAGGGCCCCCTATGGCTACACCTTC
TRBD2	-	TRBJ2-3	TRBV5-5	CASSTLAGSTDTQYF	TGTGCCAGCAGCACACTAGCGGGTAGCACAGATACGCAGTATTTT
-	few	TRBJ2-7	TRBV14	CASSGPPATYEQYF	TGTGCCAGCTCAGGGCCGCCAGCTACCTACGAGCAGTACTTC
-	-	TRBJ1-2	TRBV7-8	CASSRSPGGYTF	TGTGCCAGCAGCCGCTCCCCAGGGGGCTACACCTTC
-	-	TRBJ1-1	TRBV7-9	CASSLDGLVQGRRTEAFF	TGTGCCAGCAGCTTAGACGGCTTAGTTCAGGGGCGCAGGACTGAAGCTTTCTTT
TRBD1	-	TRBJ2-3	TRBV19	CASSIRGQGIPTSTDTQYF	TGTGCCAGTAGTATACGGGGACAGGGGATCCCGACTAGCACAGATACGCAGTATTTT
-	-	TRBJ2-7	TRBV5-5	CASNPGGGWYEQYF	TGTGCCAGCAACCCGGGGGGCGGTTGGTACGAGCAGTACTTC
TRBD1	-	TRBJ1-6	TRBV6-2/TRBV6-3	CASSLPGGLSPLHF	TGTGCCAGCAGTCTTCCAGGGGGATTGTCACCCCTCCACTTT
-	once	TRBJ2-7	TRBV10-3	CAISAEGAGEQYF	TGTGCCATCAGTGCGGAGGGGGCGGGGGAGCAGTACTTC
TRBD2	-	TRBJ2-3	TRBV5-1	CASSAHPLAGISTDTQYF	TGCGCCAGCAGCGCCCACCCACTAGCGGGAATTTCCACAGATACGCAGTATTTT
TRBD1	-	TRBJ1-1	TRBV29-1	CSVRTGFTEAFF	TGCAGCGTCAGGACAGGGTTTACTGAAGCTTTCTTT
TRBD1	-	TRBJ2-5	TRBV5-1	CASSSTGGVKTQYF	TGCGCCAGCAGCTCGACAGGGGGTGTAAAGACCCAGTACTTC
TRBD1	few	TRBJ1-2	TRBV5-1	CASSEQGALYGYTF	TGCGCCAGCAGCGAACAGGGGGCGCTCTATGGCTACACCTTC